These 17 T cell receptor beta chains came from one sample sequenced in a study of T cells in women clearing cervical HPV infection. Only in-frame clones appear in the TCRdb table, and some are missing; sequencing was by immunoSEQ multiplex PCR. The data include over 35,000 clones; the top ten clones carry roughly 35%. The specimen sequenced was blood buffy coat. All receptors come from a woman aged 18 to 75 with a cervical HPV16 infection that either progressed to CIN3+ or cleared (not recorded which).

CDR3: CASSTPPGEKLFF. Incomplete CDR3 DNA: TGTGCCAGTAGTACTCCGCCCGGGGAAAAA. The rearrangement links TRBV19 to TRBJ1-4, with unresolved D. The read finishes 3 residues shy of the CDR3 end, and the germline J gene is used to complete it. This CDR3 is 13 amino acids long. Per germline, CDR1 LNHDA and CDR2 SQIVND (reference sequence). V gave up 4 bases and J gave up 8 bases, with 11 bases separating them.

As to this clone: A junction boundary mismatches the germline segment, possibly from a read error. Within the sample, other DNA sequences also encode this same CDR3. CDR3 in amino acids: CAWNRGDSGNTIYF. Incomplete CDR3 DNA: TGTGCCTGGAACAGGGGAGACTCTGGAAACACT. J is TRBJ1-3 and V is TRBV30, with 7 bases matching TRBD1. The read terminates 3 residues ahead of where the CDR3 ends, so the germline J gene completes it. In germline, CDR1 is GTSNPN, CDR2 SVGIG (reference sequence). This CDR3 contains 14 residues.

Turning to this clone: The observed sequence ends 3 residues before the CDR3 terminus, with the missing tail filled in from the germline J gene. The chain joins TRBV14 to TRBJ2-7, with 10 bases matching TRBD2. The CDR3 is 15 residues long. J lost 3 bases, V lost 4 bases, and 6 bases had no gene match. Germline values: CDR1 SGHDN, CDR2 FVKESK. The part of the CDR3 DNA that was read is TGTGCCAGCAGCCCCAGTCTAGCGGGAGTCTACGAG. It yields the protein CASSPSLAGVYE. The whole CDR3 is CASSPSLAGVYEQYF. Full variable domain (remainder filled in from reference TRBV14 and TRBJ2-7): EAGVTQFPSHSVIEKGQTVTLRCDPISGHDNLYWYRRVMGKEIKFLLHFVKESKQDESGMPNNRFLAERTGGTYSTLKVQPAELEDSGVYFCASSPSLAGVYEQYFGPGTRLTVT.

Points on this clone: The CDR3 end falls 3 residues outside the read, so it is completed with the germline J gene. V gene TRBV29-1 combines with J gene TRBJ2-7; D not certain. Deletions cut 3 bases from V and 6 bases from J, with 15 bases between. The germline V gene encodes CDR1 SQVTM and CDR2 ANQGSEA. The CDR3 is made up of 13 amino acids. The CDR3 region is CSVDGGFLSEQYF. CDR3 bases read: TGCAGCGTTGACGGCGGATTCCTTTCCGAG.

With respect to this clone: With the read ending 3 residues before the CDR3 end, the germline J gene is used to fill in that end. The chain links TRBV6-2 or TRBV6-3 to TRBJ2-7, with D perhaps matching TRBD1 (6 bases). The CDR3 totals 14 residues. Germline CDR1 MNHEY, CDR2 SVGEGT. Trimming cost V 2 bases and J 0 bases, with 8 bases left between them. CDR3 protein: CASSYRDNSYEQYF. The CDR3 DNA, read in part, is TGTGCCAGCAGTTACCGGGACAACTCCTACGAG.

Incomplete CDR3 DNA: TGCAGTGCTAGAGATTTACAGGGTAGCTACGAG. This sequence encodes CSARDLQGSYE. The CDR3 reads in full as CSARDLQGSYEQYF. V gene TRBV20-1 combines with J gene TRBJ2-7, with D tentatively TRBD1 (6 bases). The sequence runs out 3 residues before the end of the CDR3; the remainder is reconstructed from the germline J gene. CDR3 length: 14 residues. Germline V gene data show CDR1 as DFQATT and CDR2 as SNEGSKA (reference sequence). The V end lost 0 bases, the J end lost 3 bases, and 12 bases lay between the germline ends.

CDR3: CASSVRQGRSEQFF. The CDR3 bases that were read are TGTGCCAGCAGTGTCCGTCAGGGGCGGAGTGAG. This rearrangement joins TRBV2 to TRBJ2-1; tentative D call: TRBD1 (6 bases). Read sequence stops 3 residues before the CDR3 end, and the germline J gene provides the missing end. The CDR3 totals 14 residues. V dropped 4 bases and J dropped 9 bases, with 16 bases sitting between them. From germline, CDR1 is SNHLY and CDR2 FYNNEI.

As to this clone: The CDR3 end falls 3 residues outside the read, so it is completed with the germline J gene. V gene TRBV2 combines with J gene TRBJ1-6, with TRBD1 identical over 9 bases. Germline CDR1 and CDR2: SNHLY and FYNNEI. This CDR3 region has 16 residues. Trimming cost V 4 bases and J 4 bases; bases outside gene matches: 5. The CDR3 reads CASSVQGASYNSPLHF. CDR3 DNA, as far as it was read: TGTGCCAGCAGTGTACAGGGGGCGTCTTATAATTCACCC.

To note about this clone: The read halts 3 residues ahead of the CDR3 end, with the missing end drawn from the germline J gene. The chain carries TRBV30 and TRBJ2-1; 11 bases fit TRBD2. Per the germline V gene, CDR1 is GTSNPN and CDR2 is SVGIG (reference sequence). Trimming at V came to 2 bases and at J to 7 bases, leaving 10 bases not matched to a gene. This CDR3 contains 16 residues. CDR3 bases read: TGTGCCTGGAGTACACTAGCGGGAGCAGTCGGGAATGAG. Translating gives CAWSTLAGAVGNE. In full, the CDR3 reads CAWSTLAGAVGNEQFF.

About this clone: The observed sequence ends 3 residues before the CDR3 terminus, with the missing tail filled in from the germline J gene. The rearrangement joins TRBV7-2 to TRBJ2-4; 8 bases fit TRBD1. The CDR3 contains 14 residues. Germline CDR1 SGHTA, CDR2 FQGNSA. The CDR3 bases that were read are TGTGCCAGCAGCGCAAGCAGGGGGCCGAGTGGT. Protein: CASSASRGPSG. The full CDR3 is CASSASRGPSGQYF.

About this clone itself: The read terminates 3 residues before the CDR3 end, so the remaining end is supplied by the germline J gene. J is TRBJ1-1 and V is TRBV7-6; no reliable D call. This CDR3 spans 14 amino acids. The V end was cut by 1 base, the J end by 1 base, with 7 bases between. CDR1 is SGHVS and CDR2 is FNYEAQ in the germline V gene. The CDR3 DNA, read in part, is TGTGCCAGCAGCTTAGGTCAGGCGAACACTGAA. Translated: CASSLGQANTE. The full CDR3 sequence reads CASSLGQANTEAFF.

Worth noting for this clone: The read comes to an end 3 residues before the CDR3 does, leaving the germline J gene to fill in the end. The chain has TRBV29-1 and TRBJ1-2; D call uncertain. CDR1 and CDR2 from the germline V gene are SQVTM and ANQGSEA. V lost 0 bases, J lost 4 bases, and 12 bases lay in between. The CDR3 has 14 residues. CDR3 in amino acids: CSVEDRSRPYGYTF. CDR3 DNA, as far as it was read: TGCAGCGTTGAAGATCGGAGCAGGCCCTATGGC.

The CDR3 here is CATNPAMNTEAFF. CDR3 DNA (partial): TGTGCCACCAACCCCGCGATGAACACTGAA. The chain is built from TRBV18 and TRBJ1-1; D uncertain. The CDR3 extends 3 residues past the end of the read, so its final part is completed from the germline J gene. This CDR3 region has 13 residues. Trimming took 10 bases from V and 0 from J, leaving 12 bases between them. CDR1 and CDR2 from the germline V gene are KGHSH and LQKENI.

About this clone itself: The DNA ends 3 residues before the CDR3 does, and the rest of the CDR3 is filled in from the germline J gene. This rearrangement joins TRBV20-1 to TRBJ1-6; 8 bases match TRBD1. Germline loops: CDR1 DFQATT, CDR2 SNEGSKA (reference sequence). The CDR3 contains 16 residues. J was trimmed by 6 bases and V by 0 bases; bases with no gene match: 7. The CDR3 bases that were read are TGCAGTGCTAGAGATGTCGGCACAGGGGGTAATTCACCC. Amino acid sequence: CSARDVGTGGNSP. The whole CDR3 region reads CSARDVGTGGNSPLHF.

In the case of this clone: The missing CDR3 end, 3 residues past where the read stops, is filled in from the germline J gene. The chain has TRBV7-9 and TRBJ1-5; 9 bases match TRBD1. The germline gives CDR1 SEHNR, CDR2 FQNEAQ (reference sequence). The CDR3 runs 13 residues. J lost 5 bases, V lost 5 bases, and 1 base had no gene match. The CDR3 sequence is CASSRQGDQPQHF. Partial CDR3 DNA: TGTGCCAGCAGCCGACAGGGGGATCAGCCC.

The sequenced CDR3 bases are TGTGCCAGCAGCGACCGAGGACAGCTCGGGGAG. Translated, it gives CASSDRGQLGE. The CDR3 reads in full as CASSDRGQLGELFF. The chain couples TRBV7-6 to TRBJ2-2, with D perhaps TRBD1 (6 bases). Read coverage stops 3 residues before the CDR3 terminus; the germline J gene supplies the remainder. V lost 5 bases to trimming and J lost 7 bases, with 14 bases between them. Germline assignment: CDR1 SGHVS and CDR2 FNYEAQ. CDR3 length: 14 residues. The variable domain in full, with the rest retrieved from reference TRBV7-6 and TRBJ2-2, is GAGVSQSPRYKVTKRGQDVALRCDPISGHVSLYWYRQALGQGPEFLTYFNYEAQQDKSGLPNDRFSAERPEGSISTLTIQRTEQRDSAMYRCASSDRGQLGELFFGEGSRLTVL.

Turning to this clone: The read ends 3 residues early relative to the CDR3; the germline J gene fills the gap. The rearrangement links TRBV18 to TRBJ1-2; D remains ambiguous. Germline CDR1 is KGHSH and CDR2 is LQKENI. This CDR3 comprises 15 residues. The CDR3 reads CASSPPQRELYDYTF. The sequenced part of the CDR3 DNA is TGTGCCAGCTCACCACCCCAGCGGGAGCTTTACGAC.